Shown below are 26 T cell receptor beta chains from a single sample sequenced in a study of blood T cell repertoires in COVID-19. Sequencing was performed with immunoSEQ multiplex PCR; in TCRdb, only in-frame clones are kept and a portion is missing. Counted here are 70,000 to 90,000 clones, 70% to 90% occurring once; the ten biggest clones make up roughly 9.1%. The sequenced sample was peripheral blood. Source of these receptors: a man between 50 and 59 years old with COVID-19, enrolled during active disease.

This clone came up once. The chain has TRBV28 and TRBJ2-5; TRBD2 agrees at 11 bases. CDR3 length: 15 residues. Per germline, CDR1 MDHEN and CDR2 SYDVKM. V shed 7 bases, J shed 6 bases, and the junction held 10 bases outside the gene matches. This CDR3 reads CASTIALAGAKTQYF. The CDR3 DNA is TGTGCCAGCACCATCGCACTAGCGGGAGCCAAGACCCAGTACTTC. The variable domain in full, completed from reference TRBV28 and TRBJ2-5, reads DVKVTQSSRYLVKRTGEKVFLECVQDMDHENMFWYRQDPGLGLRLIYFSYDVKMKEKGDIPEGYSVSREKKERFSLILESASTNQTSMYLCASTIALAGAKTQYFGPGTRLLVL.

This chain joins TRBV29-1 and TRBJ1-2, with a possible D match to TRBD1 (6 bases). Trimming stripped 1 base from V and 4 bases from J, with 13 bases between. The CDR3 runs 14 residues. Germline V lookup: CDR1 SQVTM, CDR2 ANQGSEA. The CDR3 DNA sequence: TGCAGCGTTGAAGCCCCGGGACACCTCTATGGCTACACCTTC. Protein product: CSVEAPGHLYGYTF.

The CDR3 region has the DNA TGTGCCAGTAGTTACTCCCCCTCCAGGCTCGAGCAGTTCTTC. This sequence encodes CASSYSPSRLEQFF. J is TRBJ2-1 and V is TRBV19; no firm D call. The germline V gene has CDR1 LNHDA and CDR2 SQIVND (reference sequence). Trimming took 5 bases from V and 10 from J, leaving 18 bases between them. The CDR3 has 14 amino acids.

The gene calls are TRBV2 and TRBJ1-5; D is uncertain. The germline gives CDR1 SNHLY, CDR2 FYNNEI. V was clipped by 5 bases and J by 2 bases, with 13 bases between them. This CDR3 spans 15 amino acids. CDR3 protein: CASSPLGRRNQPQHF. CDR3 nucleotide sequence: TGTGCCAGCAGTCCGCTGGGCAGGCGCAATCAGCCCCAGCATTTT.

This clone has just a few counts. The chain uses TRBV4-2 and TRBJ1-2; the match to TRBD1 covers 7 bases. Germline V gene lookup returns CDR1 LGHNA and CDR2 YNFKEQ. The V and J ends lost 0 bases and 5 bases, in that order; junction bases with no gene match: 6. This CDR3 is built from 15 residues. The CDR3 DNA is TGTGCCAGCAGCCAAGAAGGGACAGAACCTTATGGCTACACCTTC. Amino acid sequence: CASSQEGTEPYGYTF.

The count of this clone is one. The V and J genes are TRBV11-1 and TRBJ1-4; TRBD1 aligns across 7 bases. The CDR3 has 15 amino acids. CDR1 is SGHAT, CDR2 FQDESV, per germline (reference sequence). V gave up 5 bases and J gave up 5 bases; unmatched junction bases: 8. The CDR3 sequence: CASSPRTGTNEKLFF. The CDR3 coding sequence is TGTGCCAGCAGCCCGAGGACAGGAACAAATGAAAAACTGTTTTTT.

This clone appeared a single time. The chain combines TRBV11-1 with TRBJ2-1; 11 bases line up with TRBD2. J gave up 6 bases and V 6 bases, and 7 bases lay outside the gene matches. Germline V gene data show CDR1 as SGHAT and CDR2 as FQDESV (reference sequence). The CDR3 loop spans 15 amino acids. The CDR3 is CASSPTSGNGNEQFF. DNA for the CDR3: TGTGCCAGCAGTCCGACTAGCGGGAATGGCAATGAGCAGTTCTTC.

The chain has TRBV6-2 or TRBV6-3 and TRBJ2-3, with TRBD2 matching 9 bases. With V trimmed by 5 bases and J by 7 bases, 10 bases remained unmatched. This CDR3 has 15 residues. CDR1 and CDR2 from the germline V gene are MNHEY and SVGEGT. CDR3 sequence (DNA): TGTGCCAGCAGTCCGATCCGCGGGAGGGTTAATACGCAGTATTTT. As protein: CASSPIRGRVNTQYF.

This rearrangement joins TRBV7-9 to TRBJ2-7; D may be TRBD2 (5 bases). The CDR3 covers 14 residues. Germline-derived CDR1 and CDR2 are SEHNR and FQNEAQ (reference sequence). V was cut by 6 bases and J by 5 bases, with 17 bases left in between. CDR3 nucleotides: TGTGCCAGCAGTCGAACTAGATCGGGTCACGAGCAGTACTTC. Translation: CASSRTRSGHEQYF.

The genes are TRBV6-6 and TRBJ1-3; D is undetermined. The CDR3 loop spans 12 amino acids. V dropped 10 bases and J dropped 4 bases, with 11 bases sitting between them. CDR1 and CDR2 (germline): MNHNY, SVGAGI (reference sequence). This CDR3 is CAISREGNTIYF. The CDR3 DNA is TGTGCCATCTCCCGAGAAGGAAACACCATATATTTT.

The chain links TRBV6-5 to TRBJ1-1; TRBD1 is a possible D gene (5 bases). V was clipped by 8 bases and J by 3 bases, with 13 bases between them. The CDR3 is 13 amino acids. The germline CDR1 and CDR2 sequences are MNHEY and SVGAGI. In DNA form, the CDR3 reads TGTGCCAGCGGGGCAAGATTAGACACTGAAGCTTTCTTT. Protein product: CASGARLDTEAFF.

V gene TRBV11-2 combines with J gene TRBJ1-2; the D gene is possibly TRBD1 (6 bases). Germline V gives CDR1 SGHAT, CDR2 FQNNGV. The CDR3 is 13 amino acids. The V end lost 5 bases, the J end lost 4 bases, and 11 bases lay between the germline ends. The CDR3 loop reads CASSPDRLYGYTF. In DNA, the CDR3 is TGTGCCAGCAGCCCCGACAGGCTCTATGGCTACACCTTC.

This chain joins TRBV5-5 and TRBJ2-7, with TRBD1 identical over 10 bases. J gave up 4 bases and V 6 bases, and 7 bases lay outside the gene matches. Germline values: CDR1 SGHKS, CDR2 YYEKEE (reference sequence). The CDR3 contains 14 residues. CDR3 nucleotide sequence: TGTGCCAGCAACCGGGACAGGGGATTGTACGAGCAGTACTTC. This translates into CASNRDRGLYEQYF.

This clone has a handful of counts. This rearrangement joins TRBV9 to TRBJ1-1; D is uncertain. The germline V and J ends were trimmed by 0 bases and 1 base, with 7 bases remaining between them. CDR3 length equals 14 residues. The germline CDR1 and CDR2 sequences are SGDLS and YYNGEE. CDR3 in DNA: TGTGCCAGCAGCGTAGATGAGAGGAACACTGAAGCTTTCTTT. It is translated as CASSVDERNTEAFF. The full variable domain, completed using reference TRBV9 and TRBJ1-1, is DSGVTQTPKHLITATGQRVTLRCSPRSGDLSVYWYQQSLDQGLQFLIQYYNGEERAKGNILERFSAQQFPDLHSELNLSSLELGDSALYFCASSVDERNTEAFFGQGTRLTVV.

This clone has a single count. This chain links TRBV5-5 with TRBJ2-1; TRBD1 aligns across 10 bases. With V trimmed by 4 bases and J by 6 bases, 10 bases remained unmatched. The CDR3 runs 16 residues. The germline V gene has CDR1 SGHKS and CDR2 YYEKEE (reference sequence). The chain's CDR3 is CASSLYTGTGVNEQFF. CDR3 nucleotide sequence: TGTGCCAGCAGCCTTTACACCGGGACAGGGGTCAATGAGCAGTTCTTC.

This sequence joins TRBV11-2 and TRBJ1-2, with D unclear. The germline V and J ends were trimmed by 4 bases and 0 bases, with 12 bases remaining between them. This CDR3 has 15 residues. CDR1 and CDR2 from the germline V gene are SGHAT and FQNNGV. CDR3 amino acids: CASSSSRRANYGYTF. Here the CDR3 DNA reads TGTGCCAGCAGCTCATCTCGACGGGCTAACTATGGCTACACCTTC. Drawing the rest from reference TRBV11-2 and TRBJ1-2, the complete variable domain is EAGVAQSPRYKIIEKRQSVAFWCNPISGHATLYWYQQILGQGPKLLIQFQNNGVVDDSQLPKDRFSAERLKGVDSTLKIQPAKLEDSAVYLCASSSSRRANYGYTFGSGTRLTVV.

DNA for the CDR3: TGTGCCAGCAGCTTAGTGACAGGGGGTAATCAGCCCCAGCATTTT. Its protein is CASSLVTGGNQPQHF. The rearrangement links TRBV11-2 to TRBJ1-5; 9 nucleotides align to TRBD1. This CDR3 has 15 residues. With V trimmed by 1 base and J by 4 bases, 2 bases remained unmatched. Germline V gene data show CDR1 as SGHAT and CDR2 as FQNNGV.

This chain connects TRBV9 to TRBJ2-5; D might be TRBD1 (6 bases). The CDR3 consists of 16 residues. Trimming removed 0 bases from V and 4 bases from J, with 16 bases in between. The germline V gene encodes CDR1 SGDLS and CDR2 YYNGEE. CDR3 amino acids: CASSVAGQGRGETQYF. CDR3 DNA: TGTGCCAGCAGCGTAGCAGGCCAGGGGCGAGGAGAGACCCAGTACTTC. The full variable domain, rest sourced from reference TRBV9 and TRBJ2-5, is DSGVTQTPKHLITATGQRVTLRCSPRSGDLSVYWYQQSLDQGLQFLIQYYNGEERAKGNILERFSAQQFPDLHSELNLSSLELGDSALYFCASSVAGQGRGETQYFGPGTRLLVL.

The V call is TRBV7-8, the J call TRBJ2-7; TRBD2 is a possible D gene (5 bases). CDR3 length: 15 amino acids. Germline loops: CDR1 SGHVS, CDR2 FQNEAQ. V was clipped by 2 bases and J by 4 bases, with 15 bases between them. Written as DNA, the CDR3 is TGTGCCAGCAGCTTATCGAGCGGAGCTAATTACGAGCAGTACTTC. Encoded protein: CASSLSSGANYEQYF.

The chain has TRBV25-1 and TRBJ1-2; TRBD1 matches at 7 bases. Trimming removed 6 bases from V and 2 bases from J; junction bases left unmatched: 3. In germline, CDR1 is MGHDK, CDR2 SYGVNS. This CDR3 contains 13 residues. Here the CDR3 reads CASRGQTNYGYTF. For the CDR3, the DNA is TGTGCCAGCAGGGGACAGACGAACTATGGCTACACCTTC.

The rearrangement links TRBV19 to TRBJ1-6; the D gene is possibly TRBD1 (6 bases). CDR1 is LNHDA and CDR2 is SQIVND in the germline V gene (reference sequence). V was trimmed by 6 bases and J by 8 bases, leaving 14 bases between them. The CDR3 is 14 residues long. CDR3: CASRFGQIYSPLHF. The CDR3 DNA is TGTGCCAGTAGATTCGGACAGATTTATTCACCCCTCCACTTT.

The chain combines TRBV24-1 with TRBJ2-1, with TRBD1 matching 11 bases. This CDR3 comprises 15 residues. Germline CDR1 is KGHDR and CDR2 is SFDVKD. The junction had 11 bases not matched to a gene; V was cut back by 12 bases and J by 5 bases. The CDR3 loop is CASAVGTGGNNEQFF. The CDR3 DNA sequence: TGTGCCTCAGCCGTCGGGACAGGGGGAAACAATGAGCAGTTCTTC.

This clone was seen only once. J is TRBJ2-7 and V is TRBV5-1; 7 bases fit TRBD2. The CDR3 sequence is 14 residues long. CDR1 is SGHRS, CDR2 YFSETQ, per germline. With 2 bases clipped from V and 0 bases from J, the junction kept 2 bases outside the gene matches. Written as DNA, the CDR3 is TGCGCCAGCAGCTTCGGGAGGATCTCCTACGAGCAGTACTTC. This sequence encodes CASSFGRISYEQYF.

The V and J genes are TRBV7-9 and TRBJ1-5, with a tentative D call TRBD1 (5 bases). Per germline, CDR1 SEHNR and CDR2 FQNEAQ (reference sequence). CDR3 length equals 15 residues. The ends were cut back, 4 bases at V and 11 bases at J, with 21 bases in the middle. CDR3 residues: CASSSPGGKTSTQHF. CDR3 coding DNA: TGTGCCAGCAGCTCCCCCGGGGGGAAGACATCGACCCAGCATTTT.

The chain joins TRBV28 to TRBJ1-3; a possible D gene is TRBD1 (5 bases). V lost 2 bases to trimming and J lost 10 bases, with 15 bases between them. The CDR3 is made up of 14 amino acids. Germline V gene data show CDR1 as MDHEN and CDR2 as SYDVKM. The CDR3: CASSLRITGSTIYF. The CDR3 DNA reads TGTGCCAGCAGTTTACGCATAACAGGCTCAACCATATATTTT.

The rearrangement joins TRBV5-4 to TRBJ2-7, with D perhaps TRBD2 (6 bases). The V and J ends lost 4 bases and 1 base respectively, with 12 bases between them. The germline CDR1 and CDR2 sequences are SGHNT and YYREEE (reference sequence). The CDR3 covers 14 residues. The CDR3 nucleotides read TGTGCCAGCAGCCCGGACGCGGGATCCTACGAGCAGTACTTC. This gives the protein CASSPDAGSYEQYF. The variable domain in full, completed from reference TRBV5-4 and TRBJ2-7, reads ETGVTQSPTHLIKTRGQQVTLRCSSQSGHNTVSWYQQALGQGPQFIFQYYREEENGRGNFPPRFSGLQFPNYSSELNVNALELDDSALYLCASSPDAGSYEQYFGPGTRLTVT.